This record covers a single T cell receptor (beta chain). Its antigen remains unidentified. Base qualities were left out, and no much larger clone turns up one base away. This sample was included in a study of human T cells and chemical hapten exposure (dated by TCRdb to the early 2020s). Background for the entire study: For sensitization, 2% DPC in acetone was applied to an approximately 2 cm by approximately 2 cm area of upper inner arm skin. Patient blood was sampled pre-sensitization (week 0) and at 2, 6 and about 24 weeks after DPC sensitization. This study followed changes in the peripheral blood TCR repertoire in vivo during primary and secondary sensitization of alopecia patients to the hapten diphenylcyclopropenone (DPC). Patch testing was done on the upper back using Finn chambers containing 0.01% DPC, and results were scored after 6 days according to International Contact Dermatitis Research Group standards. Alopecia areata with under or over 50% scalp involvement, alopecia totalis and alopecia universalis were represented in the patient cohort, which was mostly female. Under 30 alopecia patients gave blood for TCR sequencing at one to four time points (pre-sensitization, 2, 6 and 24 weeks). Libraries were pooled for sequencing, and per-sample TCR yields varied mainly because of small differences in library volumes within the pool. Weekly therapeutic DPC doses were additionally applied to the scalp of patients throughout the roughly 23-week study period. Overall study results and their limits: Because every patient had alopecia, a presumed autoimmune disease, the patients' immune response might differ from that of healthy individuals. Significantly more large CDR3 similarity clusters were formed by expanded TCRs than by pre-sensitization or healthy control sets, consistent with antigen-driven responses. Repeated subsampling changed both the strength of the expansion versus patch-test correlation and the threshold at which that correlation became significant. Patch test score was positively correlated with the number of PT1 expanded TCRs, with significance at thresholds 8, 16 and 32 but not at 4. DPC sensitization did not change the number of TCRs with a frequency above 1 in 1000, and there was no evidence of changes in global repertoire structure.

Read against the paper, the sample's time point label means: patch test 2, 6 weeks after DPC sensitization. The treatment or condition label here, explained by the study, means: therapeutic diphenylcyclopropenone sensitization with weekly scalp DPC. At every patch-test visit, the blood draw took place before the patch test was put on. Eligible patients were aged 18 to 70, diagnosed with alopecia, deemed suitable for DPC therapy, and excluded if pregnant. Total RNA was extracted from unfractionated whole blood collected in Tempus Blood RNA tubes. Library prep was done by RACE. The instrument given in TCRdb is NextSeq 500. Library preparation attached unique molecular identifiers to individual cDNA molecules for quantitative, reproducible TCR counting. Both TCR alpha and TCR beta chains were sequenced from each blood RNA sample. Concerning the study's data processing: A median of roughly 98,000 TCRs per sample was observed, with a range of about 23,224 to 750,000. The Decombinator software suite was used to annotate the V, J and CDR3 of the TCR reads. To make PS versus PT1 abundance plots, every sample was subsampled to the same number of TCRs (28,000). Expanded TCRs were defined as absent before sensitization and observed at least eight times at the 2-week time point. TCRdb's own reprocessing of the public reads used fastp at Q25 and MiXCR and kept productive beta chains. Rows matching on CDR3 protein sequence are summarized as one entry with the most common DNA and genes. These V and J calls derive from TCRdb rather than the authors' analysis. Across this sample there are over 60,000 distinct CDR3 sequences, with over 9% seen only once. The top ten clonotypes cover roughly 7% of the sample.

The junction shows trimming of 9 bases on V and 5 bases on J, and the gene matches do not reach 10 bases of it. CDR1 KGHDR and CDR2 SFDVKD are derived from the germline V gene. The CDR3 spans 16 residues, from the cysteine through the phenylalanine. Only the CDR3 DNA is retained, 48 bases long and in frame from the first base. The sequence derives from a woman in her 50s with alopecia areata. Some clones in this sample may be carry-over from other donors' samples. The chain is encoded by TRBV24-1 joined to TRBJ2-1, with 12 bases aligning to TRBD2. Sequenced here: whole blood, sampled in connection with sensitization to the hapten diphenylcyclopropenone (DPC). The DNA reads as follows: TGTGCCACCCCGAACCTGACTAGCGGGAGTGACAATGAGCAGTTCTTC. This codes for CATPNLTSGSDNEQFF.